This T cell receptor beta chain was profiled in a study of T cell responses to AZD1222 COVID-19 vaccine. Broader study findings: Donors in the cohort were predominantly white British and more often female, and clonal diversity was possibly underestimated. In all cases, repertoires were sampled only after the peak T cell response. Elevations in Spike-specific TCR breadth and depth followed administration of two AZD1222 doses.

Note on this clone: Its antigen is not known.

V was shortened by 5 bases and J by 8 bases, with 16 bases between the two germline ends. This CDR3 spans 14 amino acids. Germline V gives CDR1 MNHEY, CDR2 SMNVEV (reference sequence). The protocol was immunoSEQ multiplex PCR, while the TCRdb copy is restricted to in-frame clones and leaves out a portion. The table records 150,000 to 180,000 clones, about 88% of them present only once. The V gene is TRBV27, the J gene TRBJ2-1; D remains ambiguous. This clonotype was sampled from an adult in good health. The starting material was peripheral blood, obtained on day 0 of AZD1222 vaccination. The CDR3 spells CASSQRTKGYEQFF. The CDR3 DNA reads as TGTGCCAGCAGTCAAAGGACGAAGGGTTATGAGCAGTTCTTC.